The next 32 T cell receptor beta chains were all read from a single sample in a study of T cells in Graves' hyperthyroidism and ophthalmopathy. TCR beta CDR3 regions were amplified from RNA transcripts. Initially, a first-round RT-PCR of the TCR CDR3 employed the HTBI primer set. TCRdb re-called the multiplex PCR reads through MiXCR, storing one row per CDR3 protein. The data contain around 500,000 distinct CDR3 sequences, 13% to 15% of them singletons. Sequencing input: blood. Every receptor here comes from a woman between 18 and 30 years old with Graves' hyperthyroidism.

This clonotype has at least ten counts. The chain recombines TRBV27 with TRBJ2-1; TRBD2 agrees at 8 bases. Germline CDR1 is MNHEY and CDR2 is SMNVEV (reference sequence). The junction had 3 bases not matched to a gene; V was cut back by 0 bases and J by 2 bases. This CDR3 is 16 amino acids long. The DNA of the CDR3 is TGTGCCAGCAGTTTATCAGCGGGAGTTCCCTACAATGAGCAGTTCTTC. This codes for CASSLSAGVPYNEQFF.

This clonotype was observed many times. V is TRBV27 and J is TRBJ2-5; TRBD2 matches 8 bases. The CDR3 covers 14 residues. Germline CDR1 and CDR2: MNHEY and SMNVEV (reference sequence). The trim removed 6 bases at V and 1 base at J, leaving 4 bases unmatched. The CDR3: CASSQRGTQETQYF. Written as DNA, the CDR3 is TGTGCCAGCAGCCAGCGGGGGACCCAAGAGACCCAGTACTTC.

In this sample, this clonotype turned up many times. This chain uses TRBV6-1 with TRBJ2-3, with 10 bases lining up with TRBD2. The CDR3 is made up of 16 amino acids. CDR1 and CDR2 from the germline V gene are MNHNS and SASEGT. Trimming at V came to 5 bases and at J to 5 bases, leaving 10 bases not matched to a gene. The CDR3 protein is CASSQLAGEVGDTQYF. As DNA, the CDR3 is TGTGCCAGCAGTCAGCTAGCGGGAGAGGTCGGAGATACGCAGTATTTT.

The chain employs TRBV4-1 and TRBJ1-1; D remains ambiguous. Trimming left V 0 bases short and J 0 bases short, with 8 bases between. The germline gives CDR1 MGHRA, CDR2 YSYEKL. This CDR3 spans 15 amino acids. This chain's CDR3 is CASSQEQRVNTEAFF. The CDR3 DNA is TGCGCCAGCAGCCAAGAACAGAGAGTGAACACTGAAGCTTTCTTT.

This clonotype was picked up many times. The CDR3 DNA is TGTGCCAGTAGTACAACCACTGACGGGTATTCACCCCTCCACTTT. Translated: CASSTTTDGYSPLHF. The chain is built from TRBV19 and TRBJ1-6; no firm D call. The germline gives CDR1 LNHDA, CDR2 SQIVND (reference sequence). The CDR3 spans 15 residues. Trimming pared 4 bases from V and 8 bases from J, leaving 15 bases between.

The sample holds one count of this clonotype. The rearrangement uses TRBV5-5 and TRBJ2-3; 9 bases fit TRBD1. The CDR3 covers 16 residues. The germline gives CDR1 SGHKS, CDR2 YYEKEE (reference sequence). J was trimmed by 0 bases and V by 0 bases; bases with no gene match: 2. As DNA, the CDR3 is TGTGCCAGCAGCTTGGACGGACAGGGGAGCACAGATACGCAGTATTTT. This sequence encodes CASSLDGQGSTDTQYF.

This clonotype was seen ten or more times. This rearrangement joins TRBV19 to TRBJ2-3; D uncertain. Germline-derived CDR1 and CDR2 are LNHDA and SQIVND (reference sequence). V was pared by 3 bases and J by 7 bases, with 8 bases between. The CDR3 has 12 amino acids. The CDR3: CASSMEGYTQYF. The CDR3 DNA is TGTGCCAGTAGTATGGAAGGGTATACGCAGTATTTT.

This clonotype was found many times. In DNA, the CDR3 is TGTGCCAGCAGAGGCGGTCAAACGAACACTGAAGCTTTCTTT. It yields the protein CASRGGQTNTEAFF. V usage is TRBV6-1 and J usage is TRBJ1-1; D is unclear. CDR1 and CDR2 from the germline V gene are MNHNS and SASEGT. Trimming pared 6 bases from V and 1 base from J, leaving 12 bases between. The CDR3 length is 14 residues.

The sample holds many counts of this clonotype. The V call is TRBV6-1, the J call TRBJ2-3; perhaps D is TRBD1 or TRBD2 (5 bases each). V was trimmed by 5 bases and J by 10 bases, leaving 13 bases between them. Germline assignment: CDR1 MNHNS and CDR2 SASEGT. This CDR3 has 12 amino acids. CDR3 amino acids: CASSSVGTAQYF. DNA for the CDR3: TGTGCCAGCAGTTCCGTCGGGACGGCGCAGTATTTT.

This clonotype was observed at least ten times. The chain is built from TRBV27 and TRBJ2-7; 7 nucleotides match TRBD2. CDR1 and CDR2 from the germline V gene are MNHEY and SMNVEV (reference sequence). This CDR3 is built from 15 residues. V lost 0 bases and J lost 3; bases outside the gene matches: 5. This chain's CDR3 is CASSLSGGGSYEQYF. In DNA form, the CDR3 reads TGTGCCAGCAGTTTATCCGGGGGAGGGAGCTACGAGCAGTACTTC.

This clonotype was seen ten or more times. The J gene is TRBJ1-4, the V gene TRBV30, with a weak D call TRBD1 (5 bases). Deletions cut 0 bases from V and 8 bases from J, with 13 bases between. Germline V gives CDR1 GTSNPN, CDR2 SVGIG (reference sequence). This CDR3 spans 14 amino acids. CDR3 in DNA: TGTGCCTGGAGTGTTGGGGGACTCGCCGAAAAACTGTTTTTT. It specifies CAWSVGGLAEKLFF.

This clonotype was detected many times. The gene calls are TRBV11-2 and TRBJ2-7; 9 nucleotides agree with TRBD2. Trimming cost V 6 bases and J 2 bases; bases outside gene matches: 11. From germline, CDR1 is SGHAT and CDR2 FQNNGV. The CDR3 is made up of 16 amino acids. The DNA for the CDR3 is TGTGCCAGCAGTAGATTAGCGGGAGAGAAGGCCTACGAGCAGTACTTC. Translation: CASSRLAGEKAYEQYF. The variable domain in full, completed from reference TRBV11-2 and TRBJ2-7, reads EAGVAQSPRYKIIEKRQSVAFWCNPISGHATLYWYQQILGQGPKLLIQFQNNGVVDDSQLPKDRFSAERLKGVDSTLKIQPAKLEDSAVYLCASSRLAGEKAYEQYFGPGTRLTVT.

The table lists this clonotype with many counts. The rearrangement links TRBV19 to TRBJ2-3, with 11 bases aligning to TRBD2. After removal of 9 bases from V and 4 bases from J, the junction contained 9 bases not matched to a gene. Germline V lookup: CDR1 LNHDA, CDR2 SQIVND (reference sequence). The length of the CDR3 is 15 residues. CDR3 sequence reads: CASDTSGSIADTQYF. For the CDR3, the DNA is TGTGCCAGCGATACTAGCGGGAGTATCGCAGATACGCAGTATTTT.

The chain joins TRBV5-1 to TRBJ1-1; 8 bases are a match to TRBD1. The germline gives CDR1 SGHRS, CDR2 YFSETQ. The CDR3 sequence is 16 residues long. V lost 4 bases to trimming and J lost 6 bases; unmatched junction nucleotides: 14. The CDR3 DNA reads as TGCGCCAGCAGCAGGGGGACAGGTCGCGGGTTTCCTGAAGCTTTCTTT. Amino acid sequence: CASSRGTGRGFPEAFF.

The J gene is TRBJ2-3, the V gene TRBV29-1; D not resolved. Germline CDR1 and CDR2: SQVTM and ANQGSEA. CDR3 length equals 13 residues. V was cut by 3 bases and J by 0 bases, with 7 bases left in between. CDR3 sequence reads: CSVDQDSTDTQYF. The CDR3 nucleotides read TGCAGCGTTGACCAGGATAGCACAGATACGCAGTATTTT.

This clonotype was recorded many times. The V and J genes are TRBV2 and TRBJ2-1; D might be TRBD2 (7 bases). V was pared by 7 bases and J by 7 bases, with 20 bases between. This CDR3 region has 15 residues. Germline V CDR1 and CDR2: SNHLY, FYNNEI. The CDR3 is CASKKGGQPQNEQFF. For the CDR3, the DNA is TGTGCCAGCAAAAAGGGGGGGCAGCCGCAGAATGAGCAGTTCTTC.

This clonotype was seen a few times. The chain carries TRBV5-4 and TRBJ1-3, with D possibly TRBD1 on 6 matching bases. Trimming cost V 4 bases and J 5 bases, with 13 bases left between them. The CDR3 has 14 residues. The germline gives CDR1 SGHNT, CDR2 YYREEE (reference sequence). DNA for the CDR3: TGTGCCAGCAGCCTGGATGGGGGCAGAAACACCATATATTTT. This translates into CASSLDGGRNTIYF.

This clonotype was counted many times. The V and J genes are TRBV9 and TRBJ2-5, with a possible D match to TRBD2 (6 bases). V lost 3 bases to trimming and J lost 5 bases, with 14 bases between them. CDR3 length: 14 residues. Per the germline V gene, CDR1 is SGDLS and CDR2 is YYNGEE. The CDR3 region is CASSAPTGGETQYF. CDR3 bases: TGTGCCAGCAGCGCACCGACCGGAGGGGAGACCCAGTACTTC.

This clonotype was observed at least ten times. The V call is TRBV12-5, the J call TRBJ2-7; D gene ambiguous. CDR3 length: 13 amino acids. With 0 bases removed from V and 6 bases from J, the gap between germline ends came to 9 bases. Germline V gene lookup returns CDR1 LGHNT and CDR2 FRNRAP. The CDR3 spells CASGLVRNSEQYF. CDR3 coding DNA: TGTGCTAGTGGTTTGGTACGGAATTCCGAGCAGTACTTC.

In its sample, this clonotype was seen many times. This chain links TRBV10-3 with TRBJ1-1; D not certain. This CDR3 contains 14 residues. CDR1 ENHRY and CDR2 SYGVKD come from the germline V gene. V dropped 5 bases and J dropped 4 bases, with 14 bases sitting between them. The CDR3 DNA follows: TGTGCCATCAGTAAGACAACGTCGGGCACTGAAGCTTTCTTT. This gives the protein CAISKTTSGTEAFF.

Comments on this clonotype: A much larger clone differs by one base, so this may be a read error. The chain uses TRBV27 and TRBJ1-1; TRBD1 agrees at 7 bases. In germline, CDR1 is MNHEY, CDR2 SMNVEV (reference sequence). The CDR3 extends over 14 amino acids. CDR3 nucleotides: TGTACCAGCAGCATACAGGGGAAGTATACTGAAGCTTTCTTT. This encodes CTSSIQGKYTEAFF.

The CDR3 protein is CAWSVRGRYQETQYF. The CDR3 region has the DNA TGTGCCTGGAGTGTACGTGGGAGGTATCAAGAGACCCAGTACTTC. The chain uses TRBV30 and TRBJ2-5; D perhaps matches TRBD2 (6 bases). V was trimmed by 0 bases and J by 2 bases, leaving 13 bases between them. The length of the CDR3 is 15 residues. The germline V gene has CDR1 GTSNPN and CDR2 SVGIG (reference sequence).

The J gene is TRBJ2-3, the V gene TRBV12-3 or TRBV12-4, with TRBD1 as a possible D gene (5 bases). Trimming left V 0 bases short and J 4 bases short, with 11 bases between. The CDR3 has 15 residues. The CDR3 DNA sequence: TGTGCCAGCAGTTTAGCATTAGGGGCATCAGATACGCAGTATTTT. Protein: CASSLALGASDTQYF.

V and J are TRBV7-6 and TRBJ2-3; D is unresolved. The V gene's germline CDR1 is SGHVS and CDR2 FNYEAQ. The CDR3 is 13 amino acids. The V and J ends lost 4 bases and 6 bases respectively, with 11 bases between them. CDR3 sequence (DNA): TGTGCCAGCAGCTCAGCCCCACAGGATACGCAGTATTTT. Its protein product is CASSSAPQDTQYF.

This clonotype was picked up a small number of times. V is TRBV7-2 and J is TRBJ2-1; unclear D gene. Germline V gene sequence: CDR1 SGHTA, CDR2 FQGNSA. Trimming removed 6 bases at V and 0 bases at J, with 12 bases between. The CDR3 runs 15 residues. The CDR3 here is CASRPGWSSYNEQFF. In DNA, the CDR3 is TGTGCCAGCAGACCTGGGTGGAGCTCCTACAATGAGCAGTTCTTC.

The sample holds many counts of this clonotype. The chain employs TRBV5-5 and TRBJ2-2; no firm D call. The CDR3 runs to 14 residues. Germline CDR1 reads SGHKS; CDR2 reads YYEKEE (reference sequence). V gave up 0 bases and J gave up 3 bases, with 6 bases separating them. DNA of the CDR3: TGTGCCAGCAGCTTGGTTCCGGACACCGGGGAGCTGTTTTTT. Translating it yields CASSLVPDTGELFF.

This clonotype was observed many times. The chain joins TRBV28 to TRBJ2-1; 10 nucleotides line up with TRBD1. The germline V gene has CDR1 MDHEN and CDR2 SYDVKM. The CDR3 extends over 14 amino acids. V dropped 5 bases and J dropped 8; count of bases not matched to a gene: 6. The CDR3 coding sequence is TGTGCCAGCAGTGATACCGGGACAGGGGATGAGCAGTTCTTC. Its translation: CASSDTGTGDEQFF.

This clonotype was detected many times. CDR3 DNA sequence: TGTGCCAGCAGATTAGCGGGAGGGAACACCGGGGAGCTGTTTTTT. Translated, it gives CASRLAGGNTGELFF. The chain has TRBV7-3 and TRBJ2-2, with 10 bases lining up with TRBD2. The V gene's germline CDR1 is SGHTA and CDR2 FQGTGA. The CDR3 runs 15 residues. The V segment lost 6 bases and the J segment 1 base; nucleotides outside the gene matches: 2.

The V and J genes are TRBV7-8 and TRBJ2-1, with D tentatively TRBD1 (7 bases). This CDR3 has 16 residues. V lost 5 bases and J lost 3, with 17 bases in between. Germline V lookup: CDR1 SGHVS, CDR2 FQNEAQ. Here the CDR3 reads CASSIETGTYYNEQFF. The CDR3 DNA reads TGTGCCAGCAGCATAGAGACAGGGACTTACTACAATGAGCAGTTCTTC.

In this sample, this clonotype turned up many times. This chain connects TRBV6-1 to TRBJ2-7; D is unresolved. The CDR3 loop spans 15 amino acids. The V end lost 3 bases, the J end lost 0 bases, and 12 bases lay between the germline ends. Germline V lookup: CDR1 MNHNS, CDR2 SASEGT. The CDR3 sequence: CASSDPGLTSYEQYF. CDR3 in DNA: TGTGCCAGCAGTGACCCCGGTCTGACCTCCTACGAGCAGTACTTC.

This chain links TRBV6-1 with TRBJ2-5, with D hard to call. The CDR3 has 14 amino acids. V lost 2 bases and J lost 4, with 11 bases in between. Germline values: CDR1 MNHNS, CDR2 SASEGT. CDR3 loop: CASSERVGRETQYF. Written as DNA, the CDR3 is TGTGCCAGCAGTGAACGGGTTGGGCGAGAGACCCAGTACTTC.

The chain employs TRBV11-1 and TRBJ2-1; D is unresolved. Per germline, CDR1 SGHAT and CDR2 FQDESV (reference sequence). This CDR3 region has 13 residues. Trimming took off 5 bases at V and 12 bases at J, with 17 bases between the two ends. In nucleotides, the CDR3 is TGTGCCAGCAGCACCAGTGCCCGGGTGAGGCAGTTCTTC. It codes for CASSTSARVRQFF.